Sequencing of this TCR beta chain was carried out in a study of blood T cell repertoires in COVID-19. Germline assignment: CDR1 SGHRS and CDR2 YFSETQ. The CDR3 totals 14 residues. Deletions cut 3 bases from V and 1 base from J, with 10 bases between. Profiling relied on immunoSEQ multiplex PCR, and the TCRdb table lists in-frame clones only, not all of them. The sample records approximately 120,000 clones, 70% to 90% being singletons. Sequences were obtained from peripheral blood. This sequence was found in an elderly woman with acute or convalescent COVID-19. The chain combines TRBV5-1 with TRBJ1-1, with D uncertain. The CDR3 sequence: CASSSGRENTEAFF. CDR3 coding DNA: TGCGCCAGCAGCTCCGGACGGGAGAACACTGAAGCTTTCTTT.